This T cell receptor beta chain was sequenced during a study of blood T cell repertoires in COVID-19. About the research overall: Acute and convalescent COVID-19 specimens originated in the United States, Italy and Spain.

TCRdb's copy holds only in-frame clones and misses some; the assay was immunoSEQ multiplex PCR. This sample has 150,000 to 200,000 clones; 75% to 85% occur once, and the top ten carry 1.5%. Unmatched junction bases numbered 7, after V lost 2 bases and J lost 8 bases. The CDR3 sequence is 15 residues long. Germline CDR1 is MRHNA and CDR2 is SNTAGT. Sequenced: peripheral blood. The sequence came from a human donor in a cohort sampled during active COVID-19. The rearrangement joins TRBV6-4 to TRBJ1-4, with 8 bases lining up with TRBD1. The CDR3 here is CASSDQDRVGEKLFF. Written as DNA, the CDR3 is TGTGCCAGCAGTGACCAGGACAGGGTGGGGGAAAAACTGTTTTTT.